This T cell receptor beta chain emerged from a study of response to subunit inactivated influenza vaccine. Using its own MiXCR run on the RT-PCR reads, TCRdb lists one record per CDR3 protein. The table lists around 480,000 distinct CDR3 sequences, approximately 17% of them singletons, with approximately 3% in the top ten. The sample holds a few counts of this clonotype. V was cut by 7 bases and J by 4 bases, with 10 bases left in between. The CDR3 totals 13 residues. Germline V gene lookup returns CDR1 MNHEY and CDR2 SVGEGT. The gene calls are TRBV6-2 or TRBV6-3 and TRBJ2-2, with D possibly being TRBD2 (6 bases). Material: CD4+ T cells sorted from PBMCs, obtained around 2 years after vaccination. The clonotype originates from a man aged 50 to 69 who received an inactivated influenza vaccine. The CDR3 sequence is CASIWRGTGELFF. In DNA form, the CDR3 reads TGTGCCAGCATATGGAGGGGCACCGGGGAGCTGTTTTTT.